These T cell receptor beta chains were read from a single sample in a study of blood T cell repertoires in COVID-19. TCRdb keeps only in-frame clones here, not all; method: immunoSEQ multiplex PCR. The table has over 110,000 clones, approximately 84% seen once. The sample was peripheral blood. These receptors were taken from a woman aged 55-70 years with acute or convalescent COVID-19. Both conserved end residues are part of each CDR3. A D gene is named only where the DNA matches it firmly. Not every row has a clone size; where given, it reads once, few, many or a size class.

J	V	D	size	CDR3	DNA
TRBJ2-3	TRBV5-1	.	.	CASSLGLGAQGWDTQYF	TGCGCCAGCAGCTTGGGCTTGGGGGCGCAGGGTTGGGATACGCAGTATTTT
TRBJ2-7	TRBV3-1/TRBV3-2	TRBD2	.	CASSQDWTSGIYEQYF	TGTGCCAGCAGCCAAGATTGGACTAGCGGGATCTACGAGCAGTACTTC
TRBJ2-1	TRBV7-9	.	.	CASSLKDSYSYNEQFF	TGTGCCAGCAGCTTGAAAGACTCCTACTCCTACAATGAGCAGTTCTTC
TRBJ1-6	TRBV6-5	.	.	CASRPGSYNSPLHF	TGTGCCAGCAGGCCAGGCTCCTATAATTCACCCCTCCACTTT
TRBJ2-1	TRBV3-1/TRBV3-2	TRBD2	.	CASSRSGRAFEQFF	TGTGCCAGCAGCCGTAGCGGGAGGGCCTTTGAGCAGTTCTTC
TRBJ2-7	TRBV5-1	.	.	CASSPQPLTGAEQYF	TGCGCCAGCAGCCCCCAGCCGTTAACAGGTGCCGAGCAGTACTTC
TRBJ1-5	TRBV3-1/TRBV3-2	.	.	CASSPGLNQPQHF	TGTGCCAGCAGCCCGGGACTGAATCAGCCCCAGCATTTT
TRBJ2-6	TRBV6-6	.	few	CASSYESGANVLTF	TGTGCCAGCAGTTACGAGTCTGGGGCCAACGTCCTGACTTTC
TRBJ2-3	TRBV5-1	.	few	CASSLNADTQYF	TGCGCCAGCAGCCTAAATGCAGATACGCAGTATTTT
TRBJ2-7	TRBV30	.	few	CAWSPDPVRGYSSYEQYF	TGTGCCTGGAGCCCCGATCCGGTGCGGGGCTATTCCTCCTACGAGCAGTACTTC
TRBJ1-5	TRBV2	.	.	CASSDAGSNQPQHF	TGTGCCAGCAGTGATGCAGGGAGCAATCAGCCCCAGCATTTT
TRBJ2-2	TRBV11-2	.	.	CASSLGGLWVGQKTGELFF	TGTGCCAGCAGCTTAGGCGGTCTCTGGGTGGGGCAGAAGACCGGGGAGCTGTTTTTT
TRBJ2-2	TRBV20-1	TRBD1	.	CSASIPGGSGELFF	TGCAGTGCTAGTATTCCAGGGGGCAGCGGGGAGCTGTTTTTT
TRBJ2-7	TRBV6-5	.	.	CASRAWAIYEQYF	TGTGCCAGCAGGGCGTGGGCAATATACGAGCAGTACTTC
TRBJ1-4	TRBV28	TRBD1	.	CASTTGRKEKLFF	TGTGCCAGCACGACAGGGAGAAAAGAAAAACTGTTTTTT
TRBJ2-1	TRBV9	TRBD1	.	CASSPRDRTYNEQFF	TGTGCCAGCAGCCCTCGGGACAGAACTTACAATGAGCAGTTCTTC
TRBJ2-1	TRBV24-1	TRBD1	.	CATSDSRWDREGDEQFF	TGTGCCACCAGTGATTCACGTTGGGACAGGGAAGGAGATGAGCAGTTCTTC
TRBJ2-1	TRBV5-1	.	.	CASSSLRGGALEQFF	TGCGCCAGCAGCTCCTTACGTGGGGGGGCGCTTGAGCAGTTCTTC
TRBJ2-2	TRBV7-8	.	.	CASSFLNTGELFF	TGTGCCAGCAGCTTTCTGAACACCGGGGAGCTGTTTTTT
TRBJ1-1	TRBV27	.	.	CASKTRGAGSQAFF	TGTGCCAGCAAAACCCGGGGGGCGGGATCCCAAGCTTTCTTT
TRBJ2-3	TRBV13	.	.	CASSFKSTDTQYF	TGTGCCAGCAGCTTTAAAAGCACAGATACGCAGTATTTT
TRBJ2-1	TRBV6-5	TRBD2	.	CASRLTSGIYNEQFF	TGTGCCAGCAGGTTGACTAGCGGGATCTACAATGAGCAGTTCTTC
TRBJ1-5	TRBV7-2	.	.	CASSFWAGQPQHF	TGTGCCAGCAGCTTTTGGGCGGGTCAGCCCCAGCATTTT
TRBJ1-2	TRBV3-1/TRBV3-2	TRBD1	.	CASSSGQGRLSYGYTF	TGTGCCAGCAGCTCAGGACAGGGGAGATTGAGCTATGGCTACACCTTC
TRBJ2-7	TRBV5-1	.	.	CASSSGAAYEQYF	TGCGCCAGCAGCTCGGGAGCGGCCTACGAGCAGTACTTC
TRBJ1-3	TRBV6-6	TRBD1	.	CASSYPTGELNTIYF	TGTGCCAGCAGTTACCCGACAGGGGAACTAAACACCATATATTTT
TRBJ2-7	TRBV5-1	.	.	CASSLRGLPYEQYF	TGCGCCAGCAGCTTACGCGGATTACCCTACGAGCAGTACTTC
TRBJ2-1	TRBV9	TRBD2	.	CASSVGGRPDYNEQFF	TGTGCCAGCAGCGTGGGAGGGAGGCCTGACTACAATGAGCAGTTCTTC
TRBJ2-5	TRBV27	TRBD2	.	CASSLSPRLAGQETQYF	TGTGCCAGCAGTTTAAGCCCCCGACTAGCGGGACAAGAGACCCAGTACTTC
TRBJ1-3	TRBV5-1	.	few	CASSPRVADSGNTIYF	TGCGCCAGCAGCCCGCGTGTAGCAGACTCTGGAAACACCATATATTTT
TRBJ2-1	TRBV27	TRBD1	.	CASSATGSSYNEQFF	TGTGCCAGCAGTGCGACAGGGAGCTCCTACAATGAGCAGTTCTTC
TRBJ1-3	TRBV30	.	.	CAWSRMGLTSGNTIYF	TGTGCCTGGAGTAGAATGGGGCTAACCTCTGGAAACACCATATATTTT
TRBJ2-5	TRBV10-1	.	once	CATSAGPWETQYF	TGCGCCACCTCGGCAGGGCCCTGGGAGACCCAGTACTTC
TRBJ1-2	TRBV7-8	.	.	CASSLEKRGGDYGYTF	TGTGCCAGCAGCTTAGAGAAGCGGGGCGGCGACTATGGCTACACCTTC
TRBJ1-6	TRBV5-1	.	few	CASSSGYSPLHF	TGCGCCAGCAGCTCAGGGTATTCACCCCTCCACTTT
TRBJ2-1	TRBV12-3/TRBV12-4	.	.	CASSFGRVNEQFF	TGTGCCAGCAGTTTCGGCAGGGTCAATGAGCAGTTCTTC
TRBJ2-5	TRBV7-8	TRBD2	.	CASSPLPPETSGRGVVETQYF	TGTGCCAGCAGCCCCCTTCCACCGGAGACTAGCGGGAGAGGGGTGGTTGAGACCCAGTACTTC
TRBJ2-1	TRBV3-1/TRBV3-2	TRBD2	.	CASSPGTSENEQFF	TGTGCCAGCAGCCCCGGGACTAGTGAGAATGAGCAGTTCTTC
TRBJ2-7	TRBV5-6	TRBD1	.	CASSGIRTGAFFAYEQYF	TGTGCCAGCAGCGGTATACGGACAGGGGCCTTCTTCGCCTACGAGCAGTACTTC
TRBJ2-2	TRBV5-1	.	few	CASSFSLTGELFF	TGCGCCAGCAGCTTCTCCCTCACCGGGGAGCTGTTTTTT
TRBJ1-5	TRBV7-8	TRBD1	.	CASSLPTDRGDQPQHF	TGTGCCAGCAGCTTACCCACAGACAGGGGCGATCAGCCCCAGCATTTT